This T cell receptor beta chain was observed in a study of vaccination and CD4 T cells after COVID-19. Across the whole study: The cells in question were stimulated using overlapping spike peptides derived from SARS-CoV-2, HCoV-NL63, HCoV-OC43 and HCoV-229E.

Of note for this clonotype: Antigen unknown.

The time point: late sampling 161 to 241 days after vaccination in a few convalescent patients. As to treatment: roughly 11-day PBMC culture with coronavirus spike peptide pools or control peptides (ViraFEST assay). The assay that was used to sequence DNA from cultured CD4+ T cells was the Oncomine TCR Beta short-read assay. TCRdb recomputed calls from the PCR reads with MiXCR, one row per CDR3 protein. The data hold around 15,000 distinct CDR3 sequences, with around 50% observed a single time. V lost 1 base to trimming and J lost 4 bases, with 5 bases between them. The germline gives CDR1 SEHNR, CDR2 FQNEAQ (reference sequence). CDR3 length: 14 residues.

The V gene is TRBV7-9, the J gene TRBJ1-6; D call uncertain. The material sequenced was CD4+ T cells from blood, cultured in vitro, taken about 7 months after SARS-CoV-2 vaccination. This receptor was identified in a human donor who had recovered from COVID-19. CDR3 sequence reads: CASSLEQYNSPLHF. CDR3 bases: TGTGCCAGCAGCTTAGAACAGTATAATTCACCCCTCCACTTT. The variable domain in full, with the rest retrieved from reference TRBV7-9 and TRBJ1-6, is DTGVSQNPRHKITKRGQNVTFRCDPISEHNRLYWYRQTLGQGPEFLTYFQNEAQLEKSRLLSDRFSAERPKGSFSTLEIQRTEQGDSAMYLCASSLEQYNSPLHFGNGTRLTVT.